A selection of T cell receptor beta chains follows, all from one sample in a study of blood T cell repertoires in COVID-19. Profiled with immunoSEQ multiplex PCR; TCRdb holds only in-frame clones, not every one. The sample has 160,000 or so clones, around 90% seen once; the top ten hold 1.6%. The material sequenced was peripheral blood. The origin of the receptors is a woman aged 45 to 65 with acute or convalescent COVID-19. The CDR3 runs from the conserved cysteine through the conserved F or W. The D gene is left open where the match is weak. Rows give clone size only sometimes, using once, few, many, or a class for an expanded clone.

>TRBD1|14|TRBJ1-4|TRBV10-3|NA
CATGQGGANEKLFF
TGTGCCACGGGACAGGGGGGGGCTAATGAAAAACTGTTTTTT
>NA|14|TRBJ2-3|TRBV14|NA
CASKSSISTDTQYF
TGTGCCAGCAAGTCTAGCATAAGCACAGATACGCAGTATTTT
>TRBD2|18|TRBJ2-4|TRBV10-3|once
CAISEGSGGGLAKNIQYF
TGTGCCATCAGTGAAGGTAGCGGGGGGGGTCTAGCCAAAAACATTCAGTACTTC
>TRBD1|15|TRBJ2-4|TRBV19|NA
CASSSTRDRANIQYF
TGTGCCAGTAGTTCAACCCGGGACAGGGCAAACATTCAGTACTTC
>TRBD1|14|TRBJ1-3|TRBV2|NA
CASMPGQAGNTIYF
TGTGCCAGCATGCCGGGACAGGCTGGAAACACCATATATTTT
>TRBD1|14|TRBJ1-2|TRBV5-1|NA
CASSLSTGGYGYTF
TGCGCCAGCAGCTTATCTACAGGGGGCTATGGCTACACCTTC
>NA|15|TRBJ1-1|TRBV11-3|NA
CASSMTAFWVTEAFF
TGTGCCAGCAGCATGACAGCCTTCTGGGTCACTGAAGCTTTCTTT
>NA|14|TRBJ1-1|TRBV2|NA
CASSEGGGNTEAFF
TGTGCCAGCAGTGAGGGGGGAGGGAACACTGAAGCTTTCTTT
>TRBD2|15|TRBJ2-7|TRBV15|NA
CATSKPPAGEYEQYF
TGTGCCACCAGCAAACCCCCTGCGGGAGAATACGAGCAGTACTTC
>TRBD1|14|TRBJ1-3|TRBV12-5|NA
CASGTTGAGNTIYF
TGTGCTAGTGGTACGACAGGGGCTGGAAACACCATATATTTT
>NA|13|TRBJ1-2|TRBV3-1/TRBV3-2|NA
CASSQRDNEGYTF
TGTGCCAGCAGCCAAAGGGACAACGAGGGCTACACCTTC
>TRBD2|16|TRBJ2-2|TRBV3-1/TRBV3-2|NA
CASSPAGGPVAGELFF
TGTGCCAGCAGCCCAGCGGGAGGGCCAGTAGCCGGGGAGCTGTTTTTT
>TRBD1|17|TRBJ1-6|TRBV5-6|once
CASSFGTGSNYNSPLHF
TGTGCCAGCAGCTTTGGGACAGGGAGTAATTATAATTCACCCCTCCACTTT
>TRBD2|17|TRBJ2-5|TRBV9|NA
CASSGLAGAAYQETQYF
TGTGCCAGCAGCGGTCTAGCGGGGGCGGCGTACCAAGAGACCCAGTACTTC
>NA|14|TRBJ1-6|TRBV11-2|NA
CASSPSSYNSPLHF
TGTGCCAGCAGCCCGAGCTCCTATAATTCACCCCTCCACTTT
>NA|14|TRBJ1-1|TRBV7-9|NA
CVTLIAYRNTEAFF
TGTGTGACCCTCATAGCGTACAGGAACACTGAAGCTTTCTTT
>NA|13|TRBJ2-7|TRBV10-3|NA
CAISPVQGGEQYF
TGTGCCATCAGCCCAGTTCAGGGGGGAGAGCAGTACTTC
>TRBD1|14|TRBJ1-2|TRBV19|NA
CASSTGTDTYGYTF
TGTGCCAGTAGTACGGGGACAGATACTTATGGCTACACCTTC
>NA|13|TRBJ1-3|TRBV30|NA
CAWEGGTGNTIYF
TGTGCCTGGGAAGGGGGTACTGGAAACACCATATATTTT
>TRBD1|13|TRBJ1-5|TRBV6-2/TRBV6-3|NA
CASSFQGDQPQHF
TGTGCCAGCAGTTTCCAGGGGGATCAGCCCCAGCATTTT
>NA|14|TRBJ1-2|TRBV25-1|NA
CASSSTARFYGYTF
TGTGCCAGCTCCTCCACTGCCAGGTTCTATGGCTACACCTTC
>TRBD1|17|TRBJ1-2|TRBV9|once
CASSPWDRVNPDYGYTF
TGTGCCAGCAGCCCCTGGGACAGGGTTAATCCGGACTATGGCTACACCTTC
>NA|15|TRBJ2-7|TRBV9|NA
CASSVGFQTGYEQYF
TGTGCCAGCAGCGTAGGTTTCCAGACAGGCTACGAGCAGTACTTC
>NA|16|TRBJ2-7|TRBV5-6|NA
CASSLDLAGISTEQYF
TGTGCCAGCAGCTTGGATCTTGCAGGGATTTCCACCGAGCAGTACTTC
>NA|17|TRBJ2-3|TRBV5-5|NA
CASSLIGGMPSTDTQYF
TGTGCCAGCAGCTTGATCGGGGGAATGCCTAGCACAGATACGCAGTATTTT
>TRBD1|16|TRBJ1-1|TRBV5-1|few
CASSSTGGWGNTEAFF
TGCGCCAGCAGCTCAACAGGGGGATGGGGGAACACTGAAGCTTTCTTT
>TRBD1|14|TRBJ1-1|TRBV3-1/TRBV3-2|NA
CASSQHGQGGEAFF
TGTGCCAGCAGCCAACACGGACAGGGAGGTGAAGCTTTCTTT
>NA|16|TRBJ1-1|TRBV4-2|NA
CASSQISTDLNTEAFF
TGTGCCAGCAGCCAAATTTCGACAGACCTGAACACTGAAGCTTTCTTT
>NA|16|TRBJ2-5|TRBV5-1|NA
CASSWGTLPEGETQYF
TGCGCCAGCAGCTGGGGGACACTCCCCGAGGGAGAGACCCAGTACTTC
>NA|14|TRBJ1-1|TRBV6-2/TRBV6-3|NA
CASSYPAGAAEAFF
TGTGCCAGCAGTTATCCGGCAGGGGCAGCTGAAGCTTTCTTT
>NA|15|TRBJ1-5|TRBV2|NA
CASSLDRFSNQPQHF
TGTGCCAGCAGTTTAGACAGATTTAGCAATCAGCCCCAGCATTTT
>NA|14|TRBJ1-1|TRBV5-1|NA
CASSLDQGMTEAFF
TGCGCCAGCAGCTTGGACCAGGGGATGACTGAAGCTTTCTTT
>NA|12|TRBJ2-7|TRBV12-3/TRBV12-4|NA
CASSSTSYEQYF
TGTGCCAGCAGTTCTACTTCCTACGAGCAGTACTTC
>NA|14|TRBJ2-7|TRBV7-2|NA
CASSLSALSYEQYF
TGTGCCAGCAGCTTGTCCGCACTTTCCTACGAGCAGTACTTC
>NA|19|TRBJ1-2|TRBV29-1|NA
CSVEVKTTPRNRWNYGYTF
TGCAGCGTTGAAGTTAAGACAACCCCAAGAAACAGGTGGAACTATGGCTACACCTTC
>NA|11|TRBJ2-3|TRBV2|NA
CASSPQDTQYF
TGTGCCAGCAGTCCACAAGATACGCAGTATTTT
>NA|18|TRBJ1-6|TRBV5-1|NA
CASSLVGVGSSYNSPLHF
TGCGCCAGCAGCTTGGTTGGTGTGGGGAGCTCCTATAATTCACCCCTCCACTTT
>TRBD1|16|TRBJ1-5|TRBV19|NA
CASTGQGPFGNQPQHF
TGTGCCAGTACGGGACAGGGGCCTTTCGGCAATCAGCCCCAGCATTTT
>NA|15|TRBJ1-2|TRBV3-1/TRBV3-2|NA
CASSQDWTANYGYTF
TGTGCCAGCAGCCAAGATTGGACAGCTAACTATGGCTACACCTTC
>NA|14|TRBJ1-3|TRBV2|NA
CASRQSLSGNTIYF
TGTGCCAGCCGACAGTCCCTCTCTGGAAACACCATATATTTT
>NA|14|TRBJ1-5|TRBV27|NA
CASRWQKDHQPQHF
TGTGCCAGCAGATGGCAGAAAGATCATCAGCCCCAGCATTTT
>TRBD2|15|TRBJ2-3|TRBV7-6|NA
CASSLFSGRDNTQYF
TGTGCCAGCAGCTTATTTAGCGGGAGGGATAATACGCAGTATTTT
>NA|14|TRBJ1-2|TRBV15|NA
CATSRDRQAYGYTF
TGTGCCACCAGCAGAGATCGGCAGGCCTATGGCTACACCTTC